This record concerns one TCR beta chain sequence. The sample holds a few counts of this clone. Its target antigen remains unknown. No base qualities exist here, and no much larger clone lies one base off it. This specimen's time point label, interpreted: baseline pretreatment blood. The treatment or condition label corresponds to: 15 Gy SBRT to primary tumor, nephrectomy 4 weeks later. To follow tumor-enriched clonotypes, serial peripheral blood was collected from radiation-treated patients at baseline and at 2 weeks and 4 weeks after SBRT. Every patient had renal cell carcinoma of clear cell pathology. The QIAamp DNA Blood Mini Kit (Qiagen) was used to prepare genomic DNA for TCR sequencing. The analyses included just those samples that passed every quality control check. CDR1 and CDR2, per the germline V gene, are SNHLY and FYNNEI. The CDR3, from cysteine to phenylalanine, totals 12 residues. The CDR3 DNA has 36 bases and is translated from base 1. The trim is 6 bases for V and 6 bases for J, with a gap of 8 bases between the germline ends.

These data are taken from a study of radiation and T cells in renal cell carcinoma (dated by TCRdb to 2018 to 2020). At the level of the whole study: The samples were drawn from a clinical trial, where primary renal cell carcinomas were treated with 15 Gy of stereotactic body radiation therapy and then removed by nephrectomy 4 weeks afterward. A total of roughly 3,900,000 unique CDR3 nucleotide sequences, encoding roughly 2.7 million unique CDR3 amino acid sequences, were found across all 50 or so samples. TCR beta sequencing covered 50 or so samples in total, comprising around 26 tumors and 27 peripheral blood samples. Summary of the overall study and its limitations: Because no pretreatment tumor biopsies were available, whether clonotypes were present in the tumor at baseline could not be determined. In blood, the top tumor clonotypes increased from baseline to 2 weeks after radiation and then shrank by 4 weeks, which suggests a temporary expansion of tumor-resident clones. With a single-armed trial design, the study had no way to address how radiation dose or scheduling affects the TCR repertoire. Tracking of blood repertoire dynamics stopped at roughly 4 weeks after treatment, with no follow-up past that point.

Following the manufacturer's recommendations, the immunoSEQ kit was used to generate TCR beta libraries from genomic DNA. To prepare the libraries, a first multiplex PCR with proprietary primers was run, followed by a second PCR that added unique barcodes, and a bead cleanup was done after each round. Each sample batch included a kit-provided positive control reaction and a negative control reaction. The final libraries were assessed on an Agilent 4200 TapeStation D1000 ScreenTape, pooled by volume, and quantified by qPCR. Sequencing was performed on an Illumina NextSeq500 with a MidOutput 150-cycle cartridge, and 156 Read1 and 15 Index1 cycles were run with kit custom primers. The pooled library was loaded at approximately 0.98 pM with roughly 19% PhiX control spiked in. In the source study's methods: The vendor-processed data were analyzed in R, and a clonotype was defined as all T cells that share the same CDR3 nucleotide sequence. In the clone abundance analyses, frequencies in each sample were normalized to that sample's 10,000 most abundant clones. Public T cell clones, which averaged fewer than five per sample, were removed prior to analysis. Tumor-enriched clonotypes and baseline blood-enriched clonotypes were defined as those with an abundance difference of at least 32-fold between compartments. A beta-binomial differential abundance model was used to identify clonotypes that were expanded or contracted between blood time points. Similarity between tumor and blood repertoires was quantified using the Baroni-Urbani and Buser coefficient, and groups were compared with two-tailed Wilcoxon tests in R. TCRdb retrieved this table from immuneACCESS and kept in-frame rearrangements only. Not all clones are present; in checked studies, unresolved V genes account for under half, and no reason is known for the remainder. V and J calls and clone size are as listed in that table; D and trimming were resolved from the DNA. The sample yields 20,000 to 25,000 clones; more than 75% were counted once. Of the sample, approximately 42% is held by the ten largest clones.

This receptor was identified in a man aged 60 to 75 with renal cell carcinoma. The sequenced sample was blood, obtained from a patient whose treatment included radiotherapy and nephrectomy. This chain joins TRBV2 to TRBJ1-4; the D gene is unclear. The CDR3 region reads CASSERHEKLFF. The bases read TGTGCCAGCAGCGAGAGGCATGAAAAACTGTTTTTT. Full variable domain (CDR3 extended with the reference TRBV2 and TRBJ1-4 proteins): EPEVTQTPSHQVTQMGQEVILRCVPISNHLYFYWYRQILGQKVEFLVSFYNNEISEKSEIFDDQFSVERPDGSNFTLKIRSTKLEDSAMYFCASSERHEKLFFGSGTQLSVL.